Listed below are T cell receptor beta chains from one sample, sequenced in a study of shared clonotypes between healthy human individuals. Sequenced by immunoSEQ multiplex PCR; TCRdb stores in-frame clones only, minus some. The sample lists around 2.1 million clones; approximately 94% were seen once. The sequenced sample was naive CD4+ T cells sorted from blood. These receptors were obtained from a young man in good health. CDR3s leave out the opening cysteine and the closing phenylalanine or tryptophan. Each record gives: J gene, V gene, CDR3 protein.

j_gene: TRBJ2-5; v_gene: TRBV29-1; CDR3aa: SASGLAAETQY
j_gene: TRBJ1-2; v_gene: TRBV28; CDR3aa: ASNGRTYGYT
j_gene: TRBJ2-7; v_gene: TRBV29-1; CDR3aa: SVRVGLQNSEQY
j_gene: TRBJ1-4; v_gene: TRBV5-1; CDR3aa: ASSGGVGTGNEKLF
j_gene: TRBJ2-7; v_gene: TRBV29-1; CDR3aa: SVEEDRPYEQY
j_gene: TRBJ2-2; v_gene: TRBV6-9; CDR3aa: ASSYGLAGNTGELF
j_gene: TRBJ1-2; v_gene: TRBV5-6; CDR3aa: ASSQVGKMVPDGYT
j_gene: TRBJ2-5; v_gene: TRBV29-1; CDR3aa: SVVPLGETQY
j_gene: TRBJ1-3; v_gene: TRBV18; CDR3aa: ASSPYLAESSGNTIY
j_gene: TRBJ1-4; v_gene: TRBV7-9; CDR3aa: ASSLAGTGTEKLF
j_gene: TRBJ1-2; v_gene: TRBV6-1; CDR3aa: ASSGRTESNGYT